This is a list of T cell receptor beta chains from one sample in a study of neurological immune-mediated disorders. TCRdb re-analysed the 5' RACE reads in MiXCR, keeping a single row per CDR3 protein. The data hold approximately 53,000 distinct CDR3 sequences, with roughly 10% observed a single time. The sample consisted of PBMCs. These receptor sequences come from a woman aged 40 to 55 in good health. CDR3s include the opening cysteine and the closing phenylalanine or tryptophan. Each record gives: J gene, clone size, V gene, CDR3 length, D gene, CDR3 DNA, CDR3 protein. A D gene is named only where the DNA matches it firmly. For some rows the clone size is stated as once, few or many, or as a class when expanded; others skip it.

TRBJ2-7,few,TRBV19,13,NA,TGTGCCAGTAGTAGTAAAACGAGGGGCGAGCAGTACTTC,CASSSKTRGEQYF
TRBJ2-5,many,TRBV5-6,14,NA,TGTGCCAGCAGCCTGCACGGGTACCAAGAGACCCAGTACTTC,CASSLHGYQETQYF
TRBJ2-5,NA,TRBV18,17,NA,TGTGCCAGCTCACCACTGCGTCGCCAGGGGTGGTGGGAGACCCAGTACTTC,CASSPLRRQGWWETQYF
TRBJ2-4,many,TRBV12-3/TRBV12-4,14,TRBD1,TGTGCCAGCAGACGCCAGGGGGCTCTTAACATTCAGTACTTC,CASRRQGALNIQYF
TRBJ1-2,many,TRBV7-2,16,TRBD1,TGTGCCAGCAGCTTAGCGCAGGGACAGGGGACCGGTGGCTACACCTTC,CASSLAQGQGTGGYTF
TRBJ2-1,many,TRBV3-1,18,TRBD2,TGTGCCAGCAGCCAAGCGGGAGGCGTTTCGAGATCCTACAATGAGCAGTTCTTC,CASSQAGGVSRSYNEQFF
TRBJ1-5,many,TRBV4-1,17,NA,TGCGCCAGCAGCCAAGTCGACTTGGTGGGGAGCAATCAGCCCCAGCATTTT,CASSQVDLVGSNQPQHF
TRBJ2-3,few,TRBV7-2,15,NA,TGTGCCAGCAGCCGGGAGATTTGGAGCACAGATACGCAGTATTTT,CASSREIWSTDTQYF
TRBJ2-3,many,TRBV5-1,14,TRBD1,TGCGCCAGCACCACGGACAGGGGGAGACATACGCAGTATTTT,CASTTDRGRHTQYF
TRBJ1-2,many,TRBV5-1,12,NA,TGCGCCAGCAGACGGGGAGACGATGGCTACACCTTC,CASRRGDDGYTF
TRBJ1-2,many,TRBV9,14,TRBD1,TGTGCCAGCAGCGCCGGACAGGGTAACTATGGCTACACCTTC,CASSAGQGNYGYTF
TRBJ2-5,many,TRBV7-2,16,TRBD2,TGTGCCAGCAGCTTATGGGGCGGGGGGGCCGAAGGTACCCAGTACTTC,CASSLWGGGAEGTQYF
TRBJ2-7,many,TRBV20-1,17,TRBD1,TGCAGTGCTAGAGCCCCGCCCGGCAGGGGGCGAACCTACGAGCAGTACTTC,CSARAPPGRGRTYEQYF
TRBJ2-3,many,TRBV10-3,17,NA,TGTGCCATCACCGTTGGGGCAGGCGAGTCGGGCACAGATACGCAGTATTTT,CAITVGAGESGTDTQYF
TRBJ2-1,NA,TRBV9,15,NA,TGTGGCAGCAGAGTACACCCACTCCCAAGCGATGAGCAGCTCTTC,CGSRVHPLPSDEQLF
TRBJ1-2,many,TRBV27,15,NA,TGTGCCAGCAAGGCTCTAGGAGTAGAATTGTATGGCTACACCTTC,CASKALGVELYGYTF
TRBJ2-3,once,TRBV6-1,15,NA,TGTGCCAGCAATGATCGGGCCCTTAGCACAGATACGCAGTATTTT,CASNDRALSTDTQYF
TRBJ2-7,many,TRBV20-1,18,TRBD2,TGCAGTGCTAGTCCCCCAGCGGGGGCCGGGGGTACTACCTACGAGCAGTACTTC,CSASPPAGAGGTTYEQYF
TRBJ1-1,many,TRBV7-2,14,NA,TGTGCCAGCAGCTATTGGGATTCTAACACTGAAGCTTTCTTT,CASSYWDSNTEAFF
TRBJ2-2,many,TRBV4-3,13,NA,TGCGCCAGCAGCCTAACAGCCACCGGGGAGCTGTTTTTT,CASSLTATGELFF
TRBJ2-4,medium-sized,TRBV12-3/TRBV12-4,14,NA,TGTGCCAGCAGCCAGGGACACCTAAAAAACATTCAGTACTTC,CASSQGHLKNIQYF
TRBJ2-3,many,TRBV5-1,13,NA,TGCGCCAGCAGCTTGGACGACACAGATACGCAGTATTTT,CASSLDDTDTQYF
TRBJ1-1,many,TRBV20-1,14,NA,TGCAGTGCCCTCCGGGGAGGGGGGTTCACTGAAGCTTTCTTT,CSALRGGGFTEAFF
TRBJ2-2,few,TRBV6-6,14,NA,TGTGCCAGCAGCCCCGTAAGAAACACCGGGGAGCTGTTTTTT,CASSPVRNTGELFF
TRBJ1-2,NA,TRBV6-4,12,NA,TGTGCCAGCAGTGACGATTACTATGGCTACACCTTC,CASSDDYYGYTF
TRBJ2-1,many,TRBV2,15,TRBD2,TGTGCCAGCAGAGCTAGCGGATCTTCTTTCAATGAGCAGTTCTTC,CASRASGSSFNEQFF
TRBJ2-4,many,TRBV29-1,14,NA,TGCAGCGTTGAAGAATCAGTAGCCAAAAACATTCAGTACTTC,CSVEESVAKNIQYF
TRBJ2-7,many,TRBV5-1,16,TRBD2,TGCGCCAGCAGCTCCCCGGGCGGGAGCAGTCCCTACGAGCAGTACTTC,CASSSPGGSSPYEQYF
TRBJ2-6,many,TRBV12-3/TRBV12-4,17,NA,TGTGCCAGCAGTTTAACCCAGGGGATAACTGGGGCCAACGTCCTGACTTTC,CASSLTQGITGANVLTF
TRBJ2-3,NA,TRBV6-1,14,NA,TGTGCCAGCAGTGCTGGGGGTACGCCAGATACGCAGTATTTT,CASSAGGTPDTQYF
TRBJ2-3,NA,TRBV5-4,14,NA,TGTGCCAGCAGCCCGGCCGGGAGCACAGACACGCAGTATTTT,CASSPAGSTDTQYF
TRBJ1-3,few,TRBV7-2,14,NA,TGTGCCAGCAGTTACAGGGAGTATGGAAACACCATATATTTT,CASSYREYGNTIYF
TRBJ2-1,NA,TRBV21-1,13,NA,TGTGCCAGGTTAAGGAGATTTCCTAATGAGCAGTTCTTC,CARLRRFPNEQFF
TRBJ1-2,once,TRBV20-1,12,NA,TGCAGTGCTAGAGAACTCCACCAGGACTACACCTTC,CSARELHQDYTF
TRBJ2-3,many,TRBV12-3/TRBV12-4,16,TRBD1,TGTGCCAGCAGTCCGCGGACAGGGGGTTTGACAGATACGCAGTATTTT,CASSPRTGGLTDTQYF
TRBJ2-1,many,TRBV5-1,14,NA,TGCGCCAGCAGCTTGACAGCGACCTACAATGAGCAGTTCTTC,CASSLTATYNEQFF
TRBJ2-7,many,TRBV7-8,14,TRBD1,TGTGCCAGCAGCCCAATTTCGGACAGGGCCGAGCAGTACTTC,CASSPISDRAEQYF
TRBJ1-2,NA,TRBV4-3,14,NA,TGCGCCAGCAGCCAAGATCCGCAGGGATTTGGCTACACCTTC,CASSQDPQGFGYTF